Following are 17 T cell receptor beta chains from one sample sequenced in a study of TIL therapy for anti-PD-1-resistant metastatic lung cancer. Stated time point: pre-treatment sample, taken before nivolumab and TIL therapy. The tumor samples were excised metastases, mostly pleural nodules or supraclavicular lymph nodes. The immunoSEQ assay was v3. Only in-frame clones appear in the TCRdb table, and some are missing; sequencing was by immunoSEQ multiplex PCR. The profile shows 95,000 or so clones, roughly two thirds of them singletons. Sequencing was performed on tumor tissue, taken at baseline. These receptors came from a person between 30 and 79 years old with non-small cell lung cancer.

V is TRBV27 and J is TRBJ2-3, with a tentative D call TRBD2 (6 bases). Trimming pared 5 bases from V and 6 bases from J, leaving 6 bases between. Germline CDR1 MNHEY, CDR2 SMNVEV (reference sequence). The CDR3 is 11 amino acids. The CDR3 DNA reads TGTGCCAGCAGTCGGGGGGATACGCAGTATTTT. Translation: CASSRGDTQYF.

The rearrangement joins TRBV6-1 to TRBJ1-1; D not certain. This CDR3 is built from 14 residues. Germline V lookup: CDR1 MNHNS, CDR2 SASEGT. V lost 0 bases and J 1 base, leaving 6 bases between the germline ends. The CDR3 region has the DNA TGTGCCAGCAGTGAAGCCTATACGAACACTGAAGCTTTCTTT. It is translated as CASSEAYTNTEAFF.

The chain recombines TRBV7-8 with TRBJ2-7; D not resolved. Trimming shortened V by 2 bases and J by 3 bases, and 11 bases separated the two germline ends. CDR1 is SGHVS and CDR2 is FQNEAQ in the germline V gene. This CDR3 contains 14 residues. CDR3 region: CASSLRAAVYEQYF. CDR3 nucleotide sequence: TGTGCCAGCAGCTTACGGGCAGCAGTCTACGAGCAGTACTTC.

The chain couples TRBV18 to TRBJ1-6, with 7 bases that match TRBD1. CDR3 length equals 12 residues. Trimming at V came to 9 bases and at J to 7 bases, leaving 3 bases not matched to a gene. Germline-derived CDR1 and CDR2 are KGHSH and LQKENI. CDR3 DNA sequence: TGTGCCAGTGGGACAGCCAATTCACCCCTCCACTTT. It codes for CASGTANSPLHF.

This clone showed up just once. This chain links TRBV10-3 with TRBJ2-7, with 7 positions matching TRBD1. Germline-derived CDR1 and CDR2 are ENHRY and SYGVKD. V shed 5 bases and J 2 bases; nucleotides not matched to a gene: 3. The CDR3 covers 13 residues. This chain's CDR3 is CAISSGQTYEQYF. In DNA, the CDR3 is TGTGCCATCAGTTCGGGACAGACCTACGAGCAGTACTTC.

As concerns this clone: Distinct nucleotide sequences in the sample also encode this CDR3. The chain carries TRBV5-1 and TRBJ2-7; D gene ambiguous. Germline CDR1 is SGHRS and CDR2 is YFSETQ. V was clipped by 0 bases and J by 0 bases, with 7 bases between them. The CDR3 length is 14 residues. The CDR3 DNA sequence: TGCGCCAGCAGCTTGGCCGGGCCCTCCTACGAGCAGTACTTC. It yields the protein CASSLAGPSYEQYF.

The gene calls are TRBV4-1 and TRBJ1-4; no firm D call. Germline CDR1 and CDR2: MGHRA and YSYEKL. V shed 3 bases and J shed 5 bases, with 13 bases lying between them. The CDR3 is 15 amino acids. DNA of the CDR3: TGCGCCAGCAGCCAGAGAGACGGGCGGAATGAAAAACTGTTTTTT. Its protein is CASSQRDGRNEKLFF.

J is TRBJ2-7 and V is TRBV28; no firm D call. V gave up 6 bases and J gave up 8 bases, with 17 bases separating them. The length of the CDR3 is 13 residues. In germline, CDR1 is MDHEN, CDR2 SYDVKM. CDR3 DNA sequence: TGTGCCAGCAGATCTTATGACCCCCCAAAGCAGTACTTC. It codes for CASRSYDPPKQYF.

The CDR3: CASSEVGQARMAGYTF. The CDR3 DNA reads as TGTGCCAGCAGTGAAGTGGGACAGGCTCGTATGGCTGGCTACACCTTC. This chain links TRBV2 with TRBJ1-2, with 8 bases identical to TRBD1. Germline assignment: CDR1 SNHLY and CDR2 FYNNEI. CDR3 size: 16 residues. V lost 1 base and J lost 7; bases outside the gene matches: 11.

CDR3 bases: TGTGCCAGCAGCTCGACGGGTTATGGAAACACCATATATTTT. It codes for CASSSTGYGNTIYF. The genes are TRBV5-5 and TRBJ1-3; D unclear. CDR1 is SGHKS, CDR2 YYEKEE, per germline (reference sequence). V was clipped by 3 bases and J by 3 bases, with 10 bases between them. CDR3 length: 14 residues.

V is TRBV15 and J is TRBJ2-7, with D perhaps being TRBD1 or TRBD2 (5 bases each). The germline CDR1 and CDR2 sequences are LNHNV and YYDKDF (reference sequence). CDR3 length equals 13 residues. Trimming took off 3 bases at V and 5 bases at J, with 11 bases between the two ends. CDR3 protein: CATSRGPPHEQYF. As DNA, the CDR3 is TGTGCCACCAGCAGGGGACCTCCTCACGAGCAGTACTTC.

Note on this clone: A read error may account for a junction end that differs from germline. The chain recombines TRBV7-7 with TRBJ2-1; weak D call: TRBD2 (6 bases). CDR3 length equals 15 residues. Germline values: CDR1 SSHAT, CDR2 FNYEAQ (reference sequence). The CDR3, as DNA: TGTGCTAGCAGCCTCCTCGCGGGATCATCCAATGAGCAGTTCTTC. It specifies CASSLLAGSSNEQFF.

This clone is a singleton in its sample. The rearrangement uses TRBV5-8 and TRBJ1-1; D possibly corresponds to TRBD1 (6 bases). CDR1 and CDR2 (germline): SGHTS, YDEGEE. The CDR3 extends over 15 amino acids. Trimming shortened V by 4 bases and J by 0 bases, and 13 bases separated the two germline ends. The CDR3 here is CASSRPGQMNTEAFF. The CDR3 nucleotides are TGTGCCAGCAGCAGACCGGGACAAATGAACACTGAAGCTTTCTTT.

The rearrangement uses TRBV7-2 and TRBJ1-2; no firm D call. CDR1 SGHTA and CDR2 FQGNSA come from the germline V gene. The V gene lost 5 bases and the J gene lost 2 bases, with 12 bases spanning the gap. The CDR3 has 14 amino acids. CDR3 region: CASSLLGPNYGYTF. DNA for the CDR3: TGTGCCAGCAGCCTCCTAGGGCCCAACTATGGCTACACCTTC. The whole variable domain, filled in from reference TRBV7-2 and TRBJ1-2, reads GAGVSQSPSNKVTEKGKDVELRCDPISGHTALYWYRQSLGQGLEFLIYFQGNSAPDKSGLPSDRFSAERTGGSVSTLTIQRTQQEDSAVYLCASSLLGPNYGYTFGSGTRLTVV.

The chain carries TRBV5-1 and TRBJ2-5, with 11 bases that match TRBD2. This CDR3 region has 17 residues. V dropped 4 bases and J dropped 4; count of bases not matched to a gene: 12. CDR1 is SGHRS and CDR2 is YFSETQ in the germline V gene. CDR3 sequence reads: CASSLTSGGILGETQYF. CDR3 DNA sequence: TGCGCCAGCAGCCTAACTAGCGGGGGTATTCTTGGAGAGACCCAGTACTTC. Together with reference TRBV5-1 and TRBJ2-5, the CDR3 gives the full variable domain: KAGVTQTPRYLIKTRGQQVTLSCSPISGHRSVSWYQQTPGQGLQFLFEYFSETQRNKGNFPGRFSGRQFSNSRSEMNVSTLELGDSALYLCASSLTSGGILGETQYFGPGTRLLVL.

The V and J genes are TRBV2 and TRBJ2-5, with 12 bases identical to TRBD2. The germline CDR1 and CDR2 sequences are SNHLY and FYNNEI. This CDR3 comprises 15 residues. V shed 4 bases, J shed 5 bases, and the junction held 5 bases outside the gene matches. This chain's CDR3 is CASSVSSGRAETQYF. The CDR3 DNA sequence: TGTGCCAGCAGTGTCTCTAGCGGGAGGGCGGAGACCCAGTACTTC.

This clone was counted many times. The V gene is TRBV19, the J gene TRBJ2-1; D unclear. Trimming pared 2 bases from V and 7 bases from J, leaving 12 bases between. CDR1 LNHDA and CDR2 SQIVND come from the germline V gene (reference sequence). This CDR3 spans 14 amino acids. This CDR3 is CASSISVLGNEQFF. CDR3 in DNA: TGTGCCAGTAGTATAAGCGTTTTGGGGAATGAGCAGTTCTTC.